These 28 T cell receptor beta chains were sequenced from one sample in a study of graft-versus-host responses after intestinal transplantation. This table comes from immunoSEQ multiplex PCR, and its TCRdb copy is limited to in-frame clones, with some not included. Of under 20,000 clones listed, around 93% are singletons. The sample in question was PBMCs, obtained 23 days after intestinal transplant. The receptors here all came from a human patient who received an intestinal transplant, so some T cells may come from the graft donor.

The rearrangement uses TRBV6-5 and TRBJ1-5; possible D gene TRBD1, 5 bases. CDR1 and CDR2 from the germline V gene are MNHEY and SVGAGI. This CDR3 has 14 amino acids. The V end lost 4 bases, the J end lost 5 bases, and 12 bases lay between the germline ends. The DNA for the CDR3 is TGTGCCAGCAGTTGGGCTCAGGGTCATCAGCCCCAGCATTTT. Translating gives CASSWAQGHQPQHF.

This chain connects TRBV28 to TRBJ1-5; no reliable D call. This CDR3 contains 13 residues. The germline gives CDR1 MDHEN, CDR2 SYDVKM. V was pared by 1 base and J by 2 bases, with 3 bases between. The CDR3 coding sequence is TGTGCCAGCAGTTTATATGGCAATCAGCCCCAGCATTTT. It specifies CASSLYGNQPQHF. Full variable domain (outside the CDR3, taken from reference TRBV28 and TRBJ1-5): DVKVTQSSRYLVKRTGEKVFLECVQDMDHENMFWYRQDPGLGLRLIYFSYDVKMKEKGDIPEGYSVSREKKERFSLILESASTNQTSMYLCASSLYGNQPQHFGDGTRLSIL.

This rearrangement joins TRBV6-5 to TRBJ1-2; D is perhaps TRBD1 (5 bases). The germline V gene has CDR1 MNHEY and CDR2 SVGAGI. CDR3 length equals 12 residues. With 6 bases removed from V and 4 bases from J, the gap between germline ends came to 9 bases. In nucleotides, the CDR3 is TGTGCCAGCAGAGTAGGGACCTATGGCTACACCTTC. As protein: CASRVGTYGYTF.

J is TRBJ2-1 and V is TRBV27; D remains ambiguous. The CDR3 is made up of 14 amino acids. Germline lookup yields CDR1 MNHEY and CDR2 SMNVEV (reference sequence). The ends were cut back, 6 bases at V and 0 bases at J, with 9 bases in the middle. In DNA form, the CDR3 reads TGTGCCAGCAGCCCCGCTGCCTCCTACAATGAGCAGTTCTTC. It yields the protein CASSPAASYNEQFF.

The chain recombines TRBV5-1 with TRBJ2-1; D is uncertain. This CDR3 region has 12 residues. Per germline, CDR1 SGHRS and CDR2 YFSETQ. Trimming cost V 4 bases and J 3 bases, with 5 bases left between them. For the CDR3, the DNA is TGCGCCAGCAGCCCCAACTACAATGAGCAGTTCTTC. The encoded protein is CASSPNYNEQFF.

The CDR3: CASSERAFPYEQYF. As DNA, the CDR3 is TGCGCCAGCAGTGAGCGGGCGTTCCCCTACGAGCAGTACTTC. This chain uses TRBV10-1 with TRBJ2-7, with D unclear. V lost 2 bases to trimming and J lost 2 bases, with 10 bases between them. There are 14 residues in the CDR3. Germline V gives CDR1 WNHNN, CDR2 SYGVQD (reference sequence).

DNA for the CDR3: TGTGCCAGCAGCTTGCAGCTATTCTCCTACAATGAGCAGTTCTTC. This sequence encodes CASSLQLFSYNEQFF. The genes are TRBV5-6 and TRBJ2-1; D is uncertain. V was cut by 1 base and J by 0 bases, with 8 bases left in between. The CDR3 is made up of 15 amino acids. Germline CDR1 reads SGHDT; CDR2 reads YYEEEE.

The chain employs TRBV6-6 and TRBJ2-2; D gene uncertain. CDR3 size: 13 residues. Looked up from germline, CDR1 is MNHNY and CDR2 is SVGAGI (reference sequence). Trimming removed 10 bases from V and 2 bases from J, with 11 bases in between. DNA for the CDR3: TGTGCCACCGCCGATCAAAACACCGGGGAGCTGTTTTTT. Translated, it gives CATADQNTGELFF.

About this clone itself: One end of the junction does not line up with germline, which may come from a read error. V and J are TRBV4-3 and TRBJ2-2, with a tentative D call TRBD2 (6 bases). Germline V CDR1 and CDR2: LGHNA, YSLEER. The CDR3 spans 15 residues. In DNA, the CDR3 is TGCGCCAGCAGCCAGACACCGACACGCTCCGGGGGAGCTGTTTTT. It encodes CASSQTPTRSGGAVF.

This chain uses TRBV2 with TRBJ2-7; 10 bases line up with TRBD1. Germline lookup yields CDR1 SNHLY and CDR2 FYNNEI. The CDR3 is made up of 16 amino acids. Trimming at V came to 0 bases and at J to 3 bases, leaving 5 bases not matched to a gene. The CDR3 DNA is TGTGCCAGCAGTGAAGCGCGGACAGGGGGAGGCTACGAGCAGTACTTC. Amino acid sequence: CASSEARTGGGYEQYF. Supplemented by reference TRBV2 and TRBJ2-7, the full variable domain reads EPEVTQTPSHQVTQMGQEVILRCVPISNHLYFYWYRQILGQKVEFLVSFYNNEISEKSEIFDDQFSVERPDGSNFTLKIRSTKLEDSAMYFCASSEARTGGGYEQYFGPGTRLTVT.

The genes are TRBV27 and TRBJ2-6, with 11 bases matching TRBD1. The V gene's germline CDR1 is MNHEY and CDR2 SMNVEV (reference sequence). CDR3 length: 19 residues. The J segment lost 0 bases and the V segment lost 1 base, leaving 5 bases of the junction unmatched. CDR3: CASSLFGQGANSGANVLTF. For the CDR3, the DNA is TGTGCCAGCAGTTTATTCGGACAGGGGGCCAACTCTGGGGCCAACGTCCTGACTTTC.

This chain links TRBV15 with TRBJ2-2; D is uncertain. Trimming left V 4 bases short and J 8 bases short, with 20 bases between. This CDR3 contains 16 residues. Looked up from germline, CDR1 is LNHNV and CDR2 is YYDKDF (reference sequence). This CDR3 is CATSNPGPSKRGELFF. The CDR3, as DNA: TGTGCCACCAGCAATCCGGGCCCCAGTAAACGAGGGGAGCTGTTTTTT. Full variable domain (outside the CDR3, taken from reference TRBV15 and TRBJ2-2): DAMVIQNPRYQVTQFGKPVTLSCSQTLNHNVMYWYQQKSSQAPKLLFHYYDKDFNNEADTPDNFQSRRPNTSFCFLDIRSPGLGDTAMYLCATSNPGPSKRGELFFGEGSRLTVL.

The V gene is TRBV7-9, the J gene TRBJ2-5, with D perhaps TRBD2 (7 bases). Germline CDR1 is SEHNR and CDR2 is FQNEAQ (reference sequence). The CDR3 is 14 amino acids. V shed 5 bases and J shed 5 bases, with 15 bases lying between them. The CDR3 bases are TGTGCCAGCAGCCCCCCGGAGGGGGGGGAGACCCAGTACTTC. Encoded protein: CASSPPEGGETQYF. Using reference TRBV7-9 and TRBJ2-5 for the parts outside the CDR3, the full variable domain is DTGVSQNPRHKITKRGQNVTFRCDPISEHNRLYWYRQTLGQGPEFLTYFQNEAQLEKSRLLSDRFSAERPKGSFSTLEIQRTEQGDSAMYLCASSPPEGGETQYFGPGTRLLVL.

Here the CDR3 reads CASSPLTGTSGSLAPYEQYF. CDR3 bases: TGTGCCAGCTCACCACTGACAGGGACTAGCGGGAGCCTCGCGCCTTACGAGCAGTACTTC. J is TRBJ2-7 and V is TRBV18; TRBD2 agrees at 14 bases. The CDR3 consists of 20 residues. Per the germline V gene, CDR1 is KGHSH and CDR2 is LQKENI. J was trimmed by 4 bases and V by 1 base; bases with no gene match: 15.

The rearrangement uses TRBV18 and TRBJ2-7, with TRBD1 matching over 10 bases. This CDR3 region has 15 residues. Trimming removed 3 bases from V and 5 bases from J; junction bases left unmatched: 7. The germline V gene encodes CDR1 KGHSH and CDR2 LQKENI. CDR3 residues: CASSPDRGLGDEQYF. The CDR3 coding sequence is TGTGCCAGCTCACCCGACAGGGGGCTGGGCGACGAGCAGTACTTC. The full variable domain, completed using reference TRBV18 and TRBJ2-7, is NAGVMQNPRHLVRRRGQEARLRCSPMKGHSHVYWYRQLPEEGLKFMVYLQKENIIDESGMPKERFSAEFPKEGPSILRIQQVVRGDSAAYFCASSPDRGLGDEQYFGPGTRLTVT.

The chain uses TRBV7-2 and TRBJ2-7, with no clear D. The CDR3 consists of 16 residues. Trimming left V 2 bases short and J 4 bases short, with 18 bases between. Germline V lookup: CDR1 SGHTA, CDR2 FQGNSA. CDR3 DNA sequence: TGTGCCAGCAGCTTATCGACCCCCTGGGAAACGTACGAGCAGTACTTC. Translated: CASSLSTPWETYEQYF. Supplemented by reference TRBV7-2 and TRBJ2-7, the full variable domain reads GAGVSQSPSNKVTEKGKDVELRCDPISGHTALYWYRQSLGQGLEFLIYFQGNSAPDKSGLPSDRFSAERTGGSVSTLTIQRTQQEDSAVYLCASSLSTPWETYEQYFGPGTRLTVT.

The chain combines TRBV27 with TRBJ2-1, with D perhaps being TRBD1 or TRBD2 (5 bases each). The V end lost 8 bases, the J end lost 5 bases, and 22 bases lay between the germline ends. Germline V gene data show CDR1 as MNHEY and CDR2 as SMNVEV (reference sequence). The CDR3 is 16 amino acids. CDR3 sequence reads: CASSDIMGELHNEQFF. The DNA of the CDR3 is TGTGCCAGCTCGGATATCATGGGGGAGTTGCACAATGAGCAGTTCTTC.

The chain uses TRBV5-4 and TRBJ2-3; perhaps D is TRBD1 or TRBD2 (5 bases each). CDR3 length: 17 residues. The V and J ends lost 0 bases and 0 bases respectively, with 14 bases between them. Germline values: CDR1 SGHNT, CDR2 YYREEE (reference sequence). CDR3 in DNA: TGTGCCAGCAGCTTGGAATATCCGGGACCCAGCACAGATACGCAGTATTTT. Translation: CASSLEYPGPSTDTQYF.

The rearrangement uses TRBV5-7 and TRBJ1-2; TRBD1 is a possible D gene (6 bases). TRBV5-7 is designated an ORF whose function remains uncertain. The CDR3 is 15 amino acids. Trimming pared 0 bases from V and 4 bases from J, leaving 13 bases between. This CDR3 reads CASSLGGGRAYGYTF. DNA of the CDR3: TGTGCCAGCAGCTTGGGAGGGGGGCGCGCCTATGGCTACACCTTC.

The chain is built from TRBV14 and TRBJ2-7; the D gene is possibly TRBD1 (6 bases). The CDR3 sequence is 16 residues long. Germline CDR1 and CDR2: SGHDN and FVKESK. V was shortened by 1 base and J by 2 bases, with 15 bases between the two germline ends. CDR3 sequence: CASSQGWKGETYEQYF. As DNA, the CDR3 is TGTGCCAGCAGCCAAGGGTGGAAGGGGGAGACCTACGAGCAGTACTTC.

J is TRBJ1-5 and V is TRBV6-1; D is ambiguous. The length of the CDR3 is 15 residues. CDR1 and CDR2 from the germline V gene are MNHNS and SASEGT. V dropped 3 bases and J dropped 0 bases, with 9 bases sitting between them. CDR3 sequence: CASSDPVYSNQPQHF. The CDR3 DNA reads TGTGCCAGCAGTGACCCAGTCTATAGCAATCAGCCCCAGCATTTT.

The rearrangement uses TRBV16 and TRBJ2-3; TRBD2 aligns across 13 bases. The CDR3 covers 17 residues. Unmatched junction bases numbered 3, after V lost 0 bases and J lost 3 bases. Germline lookup yields CDR1 KGHSY and CDR2 FQNENV. The CDR3 nucleotides are TGTGCCAGCAGCCAATCAAGGACTAGCGGGAGTACAGATACGCAGTATTTT. Amino acids: CASSQSRTSGSTDTQYF.

This clone was observed once. This sequence joins TRBV19 and TRBJ2-1, with 9 bases lining up with TRBD2. V was clipped by 5 bases and J by 8 bases; unmatched bases: 13. The CDR3 extends over 16 amino acids. The germline gives CDR1 LNHDA, CDR2 SQIVND (reference sequence). The CDR3 here is CASSRAGGTQGDEQFF. The CDR3 DNA reads TGTGCCAGTAGTCGGGCGGGAGGGACCCAGGGCGATGAGCAGTTCTTC. The full variable domain, completed using reference TRBV19 and TRBJ2-1, is DGGITQSPKYLFRKEGQNVTLSCEQNLNHDAMYWYRQDPGQGLRLIYYSQIVNDFQKGDIAEGYSVSREKKESFPLTVTSAQKNPTAFYLCASSRAGGTQGDEQFFGPGTRLTVL.

This clone is a singleton in its sample. The sample contains more than one DNA sequence encoding this CDR3. This chain uses TRBV5-1 with TRBJ2-7; possibly TRBD1 for D (6 bases). Trimming took off 1 base at V and 4 bases at J, with 9 bases between the two ends. This CDR3 spans 13 amino acids. CDR1 SGHRS and CDR2 YFSETQ come from the germline V gene. The DNA of the CDR3 is TGCGCCAGCAGCTTGAGAGGGGGTTACGAGCAGTACTTC. This translates into CASSLRGGYEQYF.

This chain links TRBV6-5 with TRBJ2-7; no definite D call. The germline CDR1 and CDR2 sequences are MNHEY and SVGAGI. This CDR3 contains 14 residues. V lost 2 bases, J lost 4 bases, and 12 bases lay in between. This CDR3 reads CASSYEPYSYEQYF. DNA for the CDR3: TGTGCCAGCAGTTACGAGCCGTATTCTTACGAGCAGTACTTC.

The CDR3 nucleotides are TGTGCCAGCAGAACTACTAGCGGGAGTGTCGATGAGCAGTTCTTC. Its protein is CASRTTSGSVDEQFF. The chain recombines TRBV6-4 with TRBJ2-1; TRBD2 matches 11 bases. From germline, CDR1 is MRHNA and CDR2 SNTAGT. This CDR3 is built from 15 residues. V was pared by 6 bases and J by 8 bases, with 9 bases of the junction left unmatched.

CDR3 in amino acids: CASCDNGLPPEQYF. In nucleotides, the CDR3 is TGTGCCAGCTGCGACAACGGGCTCCCGCCCGAGCAGTACTTC. The rearrangement links TRBV7-8 to TRBJ2-7; D unclear. Germline CDR1 SGHVS, CDR2 FQNEAQ. CDR3 size: 14 residues. V was pared by 8 bases and J by 6 bases, with 20 bases between.

This clone was seen a single time. CDR3 bases: TGCGCCAGCAGCCAAGTCCCAGAGTCCGACAATGAGCAGTTCTTC. Protein product: CASSQVPESDNEQFF. The chain has TRBV4-1 and TRBJ2-1; D is uncertain. Germline lookup yields CDR1 MGHRA and CDR2 YSYEKL. V was shortened by 1 base and J by 5 bases, with 12 bases between the two germline ends. The CDR3 contains 15 residues.